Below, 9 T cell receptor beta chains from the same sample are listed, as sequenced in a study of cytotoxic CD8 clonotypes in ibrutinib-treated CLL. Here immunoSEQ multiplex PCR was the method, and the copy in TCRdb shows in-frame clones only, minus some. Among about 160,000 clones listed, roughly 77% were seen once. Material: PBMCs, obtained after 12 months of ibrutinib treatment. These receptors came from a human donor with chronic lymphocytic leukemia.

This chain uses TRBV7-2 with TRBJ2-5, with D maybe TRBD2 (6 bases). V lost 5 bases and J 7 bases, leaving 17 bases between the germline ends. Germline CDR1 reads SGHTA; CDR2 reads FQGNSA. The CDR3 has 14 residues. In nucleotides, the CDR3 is TGTGCCAGCAGCGCCGGACGGGAGAAGGGGACCCAGTACTTC. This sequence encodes CASSAGREKGTQYF.

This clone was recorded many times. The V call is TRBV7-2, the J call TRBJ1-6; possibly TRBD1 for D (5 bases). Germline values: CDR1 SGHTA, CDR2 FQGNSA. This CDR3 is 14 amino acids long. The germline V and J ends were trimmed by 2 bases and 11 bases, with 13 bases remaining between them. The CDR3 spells CASSLTQGDTPLHF. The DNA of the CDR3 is TGTGCCAGCAGCTTAACGCAGGGTGATACACCCCTCCACTTT.

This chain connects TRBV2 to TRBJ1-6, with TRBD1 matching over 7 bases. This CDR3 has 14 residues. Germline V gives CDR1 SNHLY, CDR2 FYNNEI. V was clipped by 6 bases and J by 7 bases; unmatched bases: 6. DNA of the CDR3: TGTGCCAGCAGGGGGGACAGCAGAAATTCACCCCTCCACTTT. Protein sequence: CASRGDSRNSPLHF.

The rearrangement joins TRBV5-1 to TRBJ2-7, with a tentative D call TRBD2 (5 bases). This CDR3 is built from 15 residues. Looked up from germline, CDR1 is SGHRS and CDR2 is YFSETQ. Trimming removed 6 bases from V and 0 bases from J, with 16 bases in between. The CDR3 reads CASTLSRGGSYEQYF. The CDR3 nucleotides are TGCGCCAGCACCCTGTCCCGGGGTGGCTCCTACGAGCAGTACTTC.

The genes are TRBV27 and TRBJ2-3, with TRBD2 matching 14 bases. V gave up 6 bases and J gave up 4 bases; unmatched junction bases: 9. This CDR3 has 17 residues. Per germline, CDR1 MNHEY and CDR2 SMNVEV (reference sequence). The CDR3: CASRATSGRGEADTQYF. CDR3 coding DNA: TGTGCCAGCAGGGCGACTAGCGGGAGGGGGGAGGCAGATACGCAGTATTTT.

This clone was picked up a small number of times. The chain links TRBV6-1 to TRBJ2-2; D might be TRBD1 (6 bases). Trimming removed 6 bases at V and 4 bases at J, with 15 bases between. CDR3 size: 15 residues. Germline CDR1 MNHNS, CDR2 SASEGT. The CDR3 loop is CASSHRDRSTGELFF. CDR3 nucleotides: TGTGCCAGCAGCCACAGGGATCGGTCCACCGGGGAGCTGTTTTTT.

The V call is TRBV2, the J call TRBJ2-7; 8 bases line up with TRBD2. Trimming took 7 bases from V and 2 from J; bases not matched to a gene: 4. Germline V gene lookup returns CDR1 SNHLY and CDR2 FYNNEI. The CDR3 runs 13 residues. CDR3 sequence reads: CASKPGLAYEQYF. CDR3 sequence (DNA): TGTGCCAGCAAGCCGGGACTAGCCTACGAGCAGTACTTC. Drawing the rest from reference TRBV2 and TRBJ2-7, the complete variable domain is EPEVTQTPSHQVTQMGQEVILRCVPISNHLYFYWYRQILGQKVEFLVSFYNNEISEKSEIFDDQFSVERPDGSNFTLKIRSTKLEDSAMYFCASKPGLAYEQYFGPGTRLTVT.

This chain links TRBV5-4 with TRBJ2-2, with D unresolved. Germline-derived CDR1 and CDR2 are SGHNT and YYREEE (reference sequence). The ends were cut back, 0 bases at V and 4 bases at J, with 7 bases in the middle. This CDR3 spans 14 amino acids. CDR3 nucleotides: TGTGCCAGCAGCTTGGAACAGACCACCGGGGAGCTGTTTTTT. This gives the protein CASSLEQTTGELFF.

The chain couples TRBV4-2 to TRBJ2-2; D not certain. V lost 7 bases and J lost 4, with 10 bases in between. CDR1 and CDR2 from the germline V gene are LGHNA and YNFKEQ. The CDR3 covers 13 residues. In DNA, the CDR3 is TGTGCCAGCACTGCAGTCCCCACCGGGGAGCTGTTTTTT. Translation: CASTAVPTGELFF.